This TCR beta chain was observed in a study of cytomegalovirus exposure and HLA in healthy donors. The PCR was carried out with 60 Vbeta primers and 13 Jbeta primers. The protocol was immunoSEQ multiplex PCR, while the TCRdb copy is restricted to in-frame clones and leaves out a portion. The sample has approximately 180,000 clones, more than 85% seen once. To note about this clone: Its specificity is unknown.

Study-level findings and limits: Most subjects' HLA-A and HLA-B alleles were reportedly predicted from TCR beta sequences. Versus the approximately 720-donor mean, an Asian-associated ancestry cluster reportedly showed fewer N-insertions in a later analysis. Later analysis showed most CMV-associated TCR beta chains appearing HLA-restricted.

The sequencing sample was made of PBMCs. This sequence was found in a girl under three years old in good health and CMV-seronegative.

The CDR3 sequence is CASSRGWSPSSYEQYF. Written as DNA, the CDR3 is TGTGCCAGCAGCCGAGGGTGGAGCCCGAGCTCCTACGAGCAGTACTTC. The rearrangement links TRBV21-1 to TRBJ2-7; TRBD2 is taken as the D call from the table, unchecked against the DNA. TRBV21-1 is noted as a pseudogene. This CDR3 comprises 16 residues.